This T cell receptor beta chain was documented in a study of T cells in narcolepsy. Assay used: immunoSEQ multiplex PCR; TCRdb lists only in-frame clones, some missing. The sample comprises approximately 25,000 clones, roughly 86% of which are singletons, and around 1.1% rests with the top ten. Per the germline V gene, CDR1 is DFQATT and CDR2 is SNEGSKA (reference sequence). V lost 8 bases and J lost 4, with 10 bases in between. There are 11 residues in the CDR3. The chain links TRBV20-1 to TRBJ2-3, with D unresolved. The sequence derives from a human donor with narcolepsy. Specimen: CD45RA- memory CD4+ T cells from PBMCs. CDR3 sequence (DNA): TGCAGTCATTCCGCTCCAGATACGCAGTATTTT. This codes for CSHSAPDTQYF.